Listed below are T cell receptor beta chains from one sample, sequenced in a study of T-cell reconstitution after alpha-beta-depleted transplantation in children. TCRdb analysed the PCR reads with MiXCR anew, one entry per CDR3 protein. The data hold about 540,000 distinct CDR3 sequences, with 25% to 30% observed a single time. The sequencing here drew on PBMCs, taken before TCRalphabeta/CD19-depleted stem cell transplant. The receptors shown here come from a boy in the first two years of life with Wiskott-Aldrich syndrome, due to receive a stem cell transplant. The CDR3 runs from the conserved cysteine through the conserved F or W. D genes are given only for firm matches. Not every row has a clone size; where given, it reads once, few, many or a size class.

CDR3 DNA	CDR3 protein	D gene	J gene	V gene	clone size
TGTGCCAGCAGCACAGGGAATCAGCCCCAGCATTTT	CASSTGNQPQHF	.	TRBJ1-5	TRBV28	.
TGCGCCAGCAGCTTGGAACTAGCGGGAGGGCGAAATGAGCAGTTCTTC	CASSLELAGGRNEQFF	TRBD2	TRBJ2-1	TRBV5-1	.
TGTGCCAGCGCGAGGACTAGCGGGAGAGGAGGGAATGAGCAGTTCTTC	CASARTSGRGGNEQFF	TRBD2	TRBJ2-1	TRBV12-3/TRBV12-4	.
TGTGCCATCAGTGGTCTCGGCGGAGCTAGCACAGATACGCAGTATTTT	CAISGLGGASTDTQYF	.	TRBJ2-3	TRBV10-3	.
TGTGCCAGCAGCTTGCCAGACTCCTACAATGAGCAGTTCTTC	CASSLPDSYNEQFF	.	TRBJ2-1	TRBV5-6	few
TGTGCCAGCAGCCTGAAGCAGGTTCCCTACGAGCAGTACTTC	CASSLKQVPYEQYF	.	TRBJ2-7	TRBV16	few
TGTGCCAGCAGTTTGGCCGCAGGGACTAAAGATAAGTTCTTC	CASSLAAGTKDKFF	TRBD2	TRBJ2-1	TRBV12-3/TRBV12-4	few
TGCAGTGCTAGAGATCCCCGGGGCACTGAAGCTTTCTTT	CSARDPRGTEAFF	.	TRBJ1-1	TRBV20-1	.
TGTGCCACCAGTGATTGGGCCTTCTATGGCTACACCTTC	CATSDWAFYGYTF	.	TRBJ1-2	TRBV24-1	.
TGCGCCAGCAGCCAAGTCGCGGCGGTAAACTCCTACGAGCAGTACTTC	CASSQVAAVNSYEQYF	.	TRBJ2-7	TRBV4-1	.
TGCAGTGCCCGAAAGGGCCTAGGCGCCAATGAGCAGTTCTTC	CSARKGLGANEQFF	.	TRBJ2-1	TRBV20-1	few
TGCGCCAGCAGCTTGGTCGGGTTCACCTACGAGCAGTACTTC	CASSLVGFTYEQYF	.	TRBJ2-7	TRBV5-1	.
TGCAGTGCTAGAGATGACAGCGGGGCCCAGCATTTT	CSARDDSGAQHF	.	TRBJ1-5	TRBV20-1	.
TGCGCCAGCAGCTGGAGGACCGGGACGGAGGATGGCTACACCTTC	CASSWRTGTEDGYTF	.	TRBJ1-2	TRBV5-1	.
TGTGCTAGTGGTTCCGCCGGGAGCAATCAGCCCCAGCATTTT	CASGSAGSNQPQHF	.	TRBJ1-5	TRBV12-5	.
TGTGCCAGTAGTAAGACGCCGTATAGCAATCAGCCCCAGCATTTT	CASSKTPYSNQPQHF	.	TRBJ1-5	TRBV19	few
TGCGCCAGCAGCGGTGGACTAGCGGGAGCCCCCGCGACCTACGAGCAGTACTTC	CASSGGLAGAPATYEQYF	TRBD2	TRBJ2-7	TRBV5-1	.
TGCGCCAGCAGCCCGGGACAGACGACCCGATTGTCCTACAATGAGCAGTTCTTC	CASSPGQTTRLSYNEQFF	TRBD1	TRBJ2-1	TRBV5-1	few
TGCAGTGTTAGAGGGGGCGGGAGGGCCGGCTACGAGCAGTACTTC	CSVRGGGRAGYEQYF	TRBD2	TRBJ2-7	TRBV20-1	.
TGCGCCAGCAGCTTGGGTACAGACGGAGTAGCCAAAAACATTCAGTACTTC	CASSLGTDGVAKNIQYF	.	TRBJ2-4	TRBV5-1	.
TGTGCCAGCAGTTACAAGGGACAGGTTAATGAGCAGTTCTTC	CASSYKGQVNEQFF	TRBD1	TRBJ2-1	TRBV6-5	few
TGTGCCAGCAGTGTAGACCGGGATCCCGTCTGGGGCGGGGAGCTGTTTTTT	CASSVDRDPVWGGELFF	.	TRBJ2-2	TRBV2	once
TGTGCCATCAGGGGGACGGCCGAAGAGACCCAGTACTTC	CAIRGTAEETQYF	.	TRBJ2-5	TRBV10-3	.
TGTGCCATCAGCAGGACAGTTACTATGAACACTGAAGCTTTCTTT	CAISRTVTMNTEAFF	.	TRBJ1-1	TRBV10-3	.
TGCGCCAGCAGCTTGCGCCGGGACACAGCCTACAATGAGCAGTTCTTC	CASSLRRDTAYNEQFF	.	TRBJ2-1	TRBV5-1	.
TGTGCCATCACCCCGGGACTAGCGGGAGGCAATGAGCAGTTCTTC	CAITPGLAGGNEQFF	TRBD2	TRBJ2-1	TRBV10-3	.
TGCAGTGCTAGAGACGCGACAGCGGCCACTGAAGCTTTCTTT	CSARDATAATEAFF	.	TRBJ1-1	TRBV20-1	.
TGTGCCAGCAGCCCCTCAAGGGCCCAACCCTACGAGCAGTACTTC	CASSPSRAQPYEQYF	.	TRBJ2-7	TRBV12-3/TRBV12-4	.
TGTGCCATCAGTGAGCCCGGGACTAGCGGGAGACAGGAGCAGTTCTTC	CAISEPGTSGRQEQFF	TRBD2	TRBJ2-1	TRBV10-3	.
TGTGCCAGCAGCTTAGGCGGGAGAGTGGAAGAGACCCAGTACTTC	CASSLGGRVEETQYF	TRBD2	TRBJ2-5	TRBV7-4	.
TGCGCCAGCAGCCTGGGACAGGGAGTCAACACCGGGGAGCTGTTTTTT	CASSLGQGVNTGELFF	TRBD1	TRBJ2-2	TRBV5-1	.
TGTGCCAGCAGCAGAGGGAGGGCCTACGAGCAGTACTTC	CASSRGRAYEQYF	TRBD2	TRBJ2-7	TRBV27	many
TGTGCCAGCACCGCGGGGATCGCTGAAGCTTTCTTT	CASTAGIAEAFF	.	TRBJ1-1	TRBV12-3/TRBV12-4	many
TGTGCCAGCAGTGACGGACTGGCGAATGAGCAGTTCTTC	CASSDGLANEQFF	.	TRBJ2-1	TRBV6-1	few
TGCAGCGTTGCCACAGAACCCAATCAGCCCCAGCATTTT	CSVATEPNQPQHF	.	TRBJ1-5	TRBV29-1	few
TGCGCCAGCAGCTTGGAGGCCGGGGGAGACTATGGCTACACCTTC	CASSLEAGGDYGYTF	.	TRBJ1-2	TRBV5-1	few
TGCGCCAGCAGTGTGGAGACTAGCGGGACCCAGTACTTC	CASSVETSGTQYF	TRBD2	TRBJ2-5	TRBV10-1	.
TGTGCCAGCAGCCAAGATTATTCTGGGGCCAACGTCCTGACTTTC	CASSQDYSGANVLTF	.	TRBJ2-6	TRBV7-9	few
TGTGCCAGCAGCCAAGTATCCAGACCCAAAAACATTCAGTACTTC	CASSQVSRPKNIQYF	.	TRBJ2-4	TRBV4-2	.
TGCAGTGCTATGGCCGGGACTCAATACAATGAGCAGTTCTTC	CSAMAGTQYNEQFF	.	TRBJ2-1	TRBV20-1	.
TGTGCCAGCAGTTCTCCCCCTCCTTCCCCCCAGCATTTT	CASSSPPPSPQHF	.	TRBJ1-5	TRBV6-5	few
TGTGCCAGCAGCCGCACGAGGGCCTCCACAGATACGCAGTATTTT	CASSRTRASTDTQYF	.	TRBJ2-3	TRBV27	.